The TCR beta chain under discussion was sequenced for a study of T cell clonality in common variable immunodeficiency. Study-wide results and caveats: Patient heterogeneity in the CVID cohort limited correlations between repertoire features and clinical complications. In common variable immunodeficiency, TCR beta chains reportedly carried fewer deletions and N-nucleotide insertions.

Caucasian heritage predominated among both patients and controls. Here immunoSEQ multiplex PCR was the method, and the copy in TCRdb shows in-frame clones only, minus some. Observed in the sample are around 45,000 clones, none of them singletons. There are many counts of this clone. The antigen remains unidentified. The CDR3 end falls 3 residues outside the read, so it is completed with the germline J gene. The CDR3 consists of 15 residues. The V end was cut by 0 bases, the J end by 6 bases, with 16 bases between. Germline V lookup: CDR1 SGDLS, CDR2 YYNGEE. The source of this sequence is a person aged 18 to 69 in good health. Source material: peripheral blood mononuclear cells. The chain carries TRBV9 and TRBJ2-7; tentatively, D is TRBD1 (5 bases). The sequenced part of the CDR3 DNA is TGTGCCAGCAGCGTAGGATCAGGGTTAGGTCGCGAG. Residues: CASSVGSGLGRE. The entire CDR3 is CASSVGSGLGREQYF. Full variable domain (remainder filled in from reference TRBV9 and TRBJ2-7): DSGVTQTPKHLITATGQRVTLRCSPRSGDLSVYWYQQSLDQGLQFLIQYYNGEERAKGNILERFSAQQFPDLHSELNLSSLELGDSALYFCASSVGSGLGREQYFGPGTRLTVT.